The sequence of this T cell receptor beta chain was determined in a study of shared clonotypes between healthy human individuals. A remark on this clone: The antigen remains undetermined.

V dropped 4 bases and J dropped 4; count of bases not matched to a gene: 9. The germline gives CDR1 SGHAT, CDR2 FQNNGV. This CDR3 is 15 amino acids long. Notes on the study in general: Incompleteness in sorted-subset sequencing, despite large depth, was shown by rarefaction.

TCRdb's table, derived via immunoSEQ multiplex PCR, lists solely in-frame clones and lacks some. The sample records over 2 million clones, around 92% being singletons. A CD45RA+ naive subset and a CD45RA-negative memory subset were split from CD4+ cells. This chain links TRBV11-2 with TRBJ2-5; TRBD1 agrees at 7 bases. This clonotype was obtained from a man aged 18 to 30 in good health. Some clones in this sample may be carry-over from other donors' samples. Sequencing used naive CD4+ T cells from PBMCs. Subset noted: CD45RA+ positively selected. The CDR3 DNA follows: TGTGCCAGCAGCTCCGACAGGGTACCGGGAGAGACCCAGTACTTC. Amino acids: CASSSDRVPGETQYF.